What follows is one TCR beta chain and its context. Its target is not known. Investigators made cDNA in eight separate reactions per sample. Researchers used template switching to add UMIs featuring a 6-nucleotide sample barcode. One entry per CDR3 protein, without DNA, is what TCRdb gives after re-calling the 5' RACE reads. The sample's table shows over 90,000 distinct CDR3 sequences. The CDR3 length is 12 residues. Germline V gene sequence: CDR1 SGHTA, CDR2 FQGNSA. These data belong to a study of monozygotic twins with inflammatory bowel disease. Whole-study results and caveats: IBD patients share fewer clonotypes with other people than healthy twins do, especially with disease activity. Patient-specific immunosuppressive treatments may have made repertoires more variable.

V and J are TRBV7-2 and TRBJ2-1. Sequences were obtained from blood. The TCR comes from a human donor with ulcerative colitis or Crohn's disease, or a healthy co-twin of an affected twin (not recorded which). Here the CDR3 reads CASSLGFDEQFF.